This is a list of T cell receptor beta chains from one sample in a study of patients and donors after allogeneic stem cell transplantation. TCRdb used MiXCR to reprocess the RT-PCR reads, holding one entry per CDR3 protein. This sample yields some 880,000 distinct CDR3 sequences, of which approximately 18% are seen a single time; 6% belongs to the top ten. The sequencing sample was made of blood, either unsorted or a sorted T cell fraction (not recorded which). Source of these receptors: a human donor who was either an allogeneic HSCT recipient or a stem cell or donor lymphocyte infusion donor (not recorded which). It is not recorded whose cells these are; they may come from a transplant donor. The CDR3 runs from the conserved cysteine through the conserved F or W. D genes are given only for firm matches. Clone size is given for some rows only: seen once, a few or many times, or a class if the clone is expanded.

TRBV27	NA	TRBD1	CARKMRGRNGELFF
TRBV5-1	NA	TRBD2	CASRLAGDYEQYF
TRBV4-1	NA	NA	CASSQPGALADTQYF
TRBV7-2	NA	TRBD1	CASSSDRGRSYEQYF
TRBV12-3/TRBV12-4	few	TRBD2	CASSLSRTSGEQYF
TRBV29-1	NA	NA	CSVPGGRTSGANVLTF
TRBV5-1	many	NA	CASSLAERGPFNEQFF
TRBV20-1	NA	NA	CSATGTPEKLFF
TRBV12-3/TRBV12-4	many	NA	CASSLSRRDEQYF
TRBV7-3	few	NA	CASSSPTGTNPSGANVLTF
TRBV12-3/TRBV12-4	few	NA	CASSPRTKTAYNEQFF
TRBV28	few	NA	CASSFFTARGSEAFF
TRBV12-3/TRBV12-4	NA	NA	CASSSSYPYEQYF
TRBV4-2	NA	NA	CASSQRQGGETQYF
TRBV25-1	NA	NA	CASSYRDNRELFF
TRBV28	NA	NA	CASSQGQWNLQSSYNEQFF
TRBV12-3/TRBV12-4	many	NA	CASSPALTLSSGNTIYF
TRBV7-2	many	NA	CASSFTVYTGELFF
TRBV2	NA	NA	CASSEVGASKVDTQYF
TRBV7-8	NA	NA	CASTPWGGNTEAFF
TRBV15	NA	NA	CATSTGWGANQETQYF
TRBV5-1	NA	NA	CASSRSSGTDTQYF
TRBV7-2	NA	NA	CASSYYYGYTF
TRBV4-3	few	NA	CASSQDGRSNEKLFF
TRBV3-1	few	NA	CASSQGPSTRILEETQYF
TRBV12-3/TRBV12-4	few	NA	CASSSRTGERSPLHF
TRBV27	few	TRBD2	CASSLRGTSVRNEQFF
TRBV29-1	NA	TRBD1	CSVAGTGTEAFF
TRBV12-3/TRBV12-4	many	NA	CASSLYRGNYNEQFF
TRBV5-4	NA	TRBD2	CASSFASGSRNTGELFF
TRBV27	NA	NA	CASSSFQGPEAYEQYF
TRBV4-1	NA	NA	CASSQEAGVDYGYTF
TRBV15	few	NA	CATSRDPAVNEQFF
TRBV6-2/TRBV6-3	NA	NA	CASSYHFSSGNTIYF
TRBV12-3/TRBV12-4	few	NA	CASSRGGTLNEKLFF
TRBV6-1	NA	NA	CASSPGGANSPLHF
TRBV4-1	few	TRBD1	CASSQKVQTGWSNTEAFF